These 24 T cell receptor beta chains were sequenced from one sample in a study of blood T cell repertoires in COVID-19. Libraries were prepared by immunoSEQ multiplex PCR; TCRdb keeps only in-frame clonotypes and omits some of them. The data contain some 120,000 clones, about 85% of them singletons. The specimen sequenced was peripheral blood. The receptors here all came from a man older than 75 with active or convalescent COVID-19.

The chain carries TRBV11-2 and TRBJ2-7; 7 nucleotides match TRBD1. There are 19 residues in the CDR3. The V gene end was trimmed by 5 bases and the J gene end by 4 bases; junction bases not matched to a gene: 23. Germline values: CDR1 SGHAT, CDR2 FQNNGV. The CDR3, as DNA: TGTGCCAGCAGCCACCCGTTTGAGACAGGGATCAATCTCGGTTACGAGCAGTACTTC. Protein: CASSHPFETGINLGYEQYF.

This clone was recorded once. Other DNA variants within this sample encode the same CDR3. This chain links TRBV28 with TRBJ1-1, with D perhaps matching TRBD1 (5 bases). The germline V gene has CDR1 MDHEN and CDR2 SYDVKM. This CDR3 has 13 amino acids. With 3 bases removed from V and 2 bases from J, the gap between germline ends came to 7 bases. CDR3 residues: CASSFRENTEAFF. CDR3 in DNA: TGTGCCAGCAGTTTCAGGGAAAACACTGAAGCTTTCTTT. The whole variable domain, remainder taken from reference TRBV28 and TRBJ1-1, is DVKVTQSSRYLVKRTGEKVFLECVQDMDHENMFWYRQDPGLGLRLIYFSYDVKMKEKGDIPEGYSVSREKKERFSLILESASTNQTSMYLCASSFRENTEAFFGQGTRLTVV.

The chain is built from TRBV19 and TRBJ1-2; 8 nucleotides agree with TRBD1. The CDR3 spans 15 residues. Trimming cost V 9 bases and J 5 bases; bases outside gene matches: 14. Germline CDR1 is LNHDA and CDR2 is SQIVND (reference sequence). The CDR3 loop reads CASLEPRDRRYGYTF. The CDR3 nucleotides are TGTGCCAGCCTCGAACCCCGGGACAGGAGATATGGCTACACCTTC.

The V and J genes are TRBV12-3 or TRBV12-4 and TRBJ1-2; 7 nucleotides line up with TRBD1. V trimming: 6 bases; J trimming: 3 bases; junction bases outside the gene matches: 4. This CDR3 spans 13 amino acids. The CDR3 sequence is CASSPGTDYGYTF. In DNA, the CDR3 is TGTGCCAGCAGCCCCGGGACAGACTATGGCTACACCTTC.

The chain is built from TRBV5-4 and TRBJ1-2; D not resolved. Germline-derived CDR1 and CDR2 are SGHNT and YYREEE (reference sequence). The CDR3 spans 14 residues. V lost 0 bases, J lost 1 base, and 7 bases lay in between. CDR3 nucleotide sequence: TGTGCCAGCAGCTTGGATCGGGTTAACTATGGCTACACCTTC. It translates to CASSLDRVNYGYTF.

The CDR3 loop reads CASSVIQGGAFF. In DNA form, the CDR3 reads TGTGCCAGTAGTGTCATACAGGGGGGAGCTTTCTTT. The chain carries TRBV19 and TRBJ1-1, with TRBD1 matching 8 bases. The length of the CDR3 is 12 residues. V lost 5 bases to trimming and J lost 10 bases; unmatched junction nucleotides: 6. Germline assignment: CDR1 LNHDA and CDR2 SQIVND (reference sequence). The full variable domain, completed using reference TRBV19 and TRBJ1-1, is DGGITQSPKYLFRKEGQNVTLSCEQNLNHDAMYWYRQDPGQGLRLIYYSQIVNDFQKGDIAEGYSVSREKKESFPLTVTSAQKNPTAFYLCASSVIQGGAFFGQGTRLTVV.

CDR3 amino acids: CASSLDRGLSDTQYF. The DNA of the CDR3 is TGCGCCAGCAGCTTGGACAGGGGGCTTTCAGATACGCAGTATTTT. The J gene is TRBJ2-3, the V gene TRBV5-1; 9 bases agree with TRBD1. The V gene's germline CDR1 is SGHRS and CDR2 YFSETQ. The CDR3 runs 15 residues. J lost 4 bases, V lost 0 bases, and 3 bases had no gene match.

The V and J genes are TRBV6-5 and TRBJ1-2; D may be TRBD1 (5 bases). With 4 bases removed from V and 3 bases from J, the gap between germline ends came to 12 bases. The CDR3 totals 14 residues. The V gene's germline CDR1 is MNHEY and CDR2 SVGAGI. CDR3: CASSLQGADYGYTF. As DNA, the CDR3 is TGTGCCAGCAGTTTGCAGGGTGCGGACTATGGCTACACCTTC.

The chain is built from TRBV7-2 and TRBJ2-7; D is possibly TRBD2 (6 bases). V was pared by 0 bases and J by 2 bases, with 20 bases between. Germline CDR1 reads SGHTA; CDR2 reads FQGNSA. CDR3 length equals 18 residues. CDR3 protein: CASSLALGSGGLTYEQYF. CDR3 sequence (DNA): TGTGCCAGCAGCTTAGCGCTAGGGTCAGGAGGGCTCACCTACGAGCAGTACTTC.

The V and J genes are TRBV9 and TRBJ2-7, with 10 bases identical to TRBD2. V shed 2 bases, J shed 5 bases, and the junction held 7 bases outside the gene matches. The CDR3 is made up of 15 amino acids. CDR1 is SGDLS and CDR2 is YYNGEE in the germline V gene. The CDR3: CASSVLAGGRDEQYF. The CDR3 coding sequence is TGTGCCAGCAGCGTGTTAGCGGGGGGAAGGGACGAGCAGTACTTC.

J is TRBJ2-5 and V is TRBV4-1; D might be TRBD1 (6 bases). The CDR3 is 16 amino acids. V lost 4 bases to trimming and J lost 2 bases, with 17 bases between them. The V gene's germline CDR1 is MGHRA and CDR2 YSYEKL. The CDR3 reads CASSRTGTLTQETQYF. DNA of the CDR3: TGCGCCAGCAGCCGGACCGGGACACTAACACAAGAGACCCAGTACTTC.

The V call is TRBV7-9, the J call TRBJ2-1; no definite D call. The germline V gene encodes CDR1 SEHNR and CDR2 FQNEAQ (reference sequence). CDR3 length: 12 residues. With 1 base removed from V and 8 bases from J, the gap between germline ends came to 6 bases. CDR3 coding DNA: TGTGCCAGCAGCTTAGGCTATGATGAGCAGTTCTTC. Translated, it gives CASSLGYDEQFF.

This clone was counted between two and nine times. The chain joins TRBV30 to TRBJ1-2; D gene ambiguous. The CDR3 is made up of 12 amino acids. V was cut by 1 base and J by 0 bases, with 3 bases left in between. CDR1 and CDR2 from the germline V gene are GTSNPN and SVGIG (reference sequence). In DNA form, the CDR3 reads TGTGCCTGGAGTGGAGCTAACTATGGCTACACCTTC. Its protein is CAWSGANYGYTF.

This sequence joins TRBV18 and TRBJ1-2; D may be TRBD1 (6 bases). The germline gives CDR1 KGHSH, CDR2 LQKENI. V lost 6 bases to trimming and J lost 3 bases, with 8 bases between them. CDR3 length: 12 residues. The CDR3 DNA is TGTGCCAGCTCCAGGGGTGACTATGGCTACACCTTC. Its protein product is CASSRGDYGYTF.

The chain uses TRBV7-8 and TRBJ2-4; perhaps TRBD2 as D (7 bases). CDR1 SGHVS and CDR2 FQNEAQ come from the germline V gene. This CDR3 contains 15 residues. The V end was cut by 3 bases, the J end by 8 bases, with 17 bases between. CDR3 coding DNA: TGTGCCAGCAGCTTTCATCCGGGGGGCCAGGACATTCAGTACTTC. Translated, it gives CASSFHPGGQDIQYF.

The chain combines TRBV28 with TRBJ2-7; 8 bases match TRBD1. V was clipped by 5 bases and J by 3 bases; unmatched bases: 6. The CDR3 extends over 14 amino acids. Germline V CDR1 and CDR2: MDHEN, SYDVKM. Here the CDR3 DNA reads TGTGCCAGCAGTCTGGGACAGGCCAACTACGAGCAGTACTTC. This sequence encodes CASSLGQANYEQYF.

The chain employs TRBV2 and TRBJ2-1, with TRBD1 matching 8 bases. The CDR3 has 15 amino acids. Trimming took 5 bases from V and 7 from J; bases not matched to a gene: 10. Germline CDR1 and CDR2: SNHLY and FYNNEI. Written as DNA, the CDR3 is TGTGCCAGCAGTACCGGGACAGGAGGGACGAATGAGCAGTTCTTC. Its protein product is CASSTGTGGTNEQFF.

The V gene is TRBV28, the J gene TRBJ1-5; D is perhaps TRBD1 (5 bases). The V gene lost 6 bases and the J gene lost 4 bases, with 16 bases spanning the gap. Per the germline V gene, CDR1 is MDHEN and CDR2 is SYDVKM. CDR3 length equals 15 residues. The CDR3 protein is CASSLGTQGNQPQHF. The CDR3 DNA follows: TGTGCCAGCAGCCTAGGAACTCAGGGAAATCAGCCCCAGCATTTT.

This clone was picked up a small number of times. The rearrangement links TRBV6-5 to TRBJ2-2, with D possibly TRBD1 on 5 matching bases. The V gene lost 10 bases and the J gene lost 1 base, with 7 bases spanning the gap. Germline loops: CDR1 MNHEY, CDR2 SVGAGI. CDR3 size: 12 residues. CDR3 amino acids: CATQGNTGELFF. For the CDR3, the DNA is TGTGCCACCCAGGGGAACACCGGGGAGCTGTTTTTT.

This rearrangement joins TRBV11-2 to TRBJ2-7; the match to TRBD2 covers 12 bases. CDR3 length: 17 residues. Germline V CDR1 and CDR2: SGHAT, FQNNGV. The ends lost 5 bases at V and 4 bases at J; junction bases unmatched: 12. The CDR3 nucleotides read TGTGCCAGCAGCGTCTCAAGACTAGCGGGGGTTTCGTACGAGCAGTACTTC. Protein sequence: CASSVSRLAGVSYEQYF.

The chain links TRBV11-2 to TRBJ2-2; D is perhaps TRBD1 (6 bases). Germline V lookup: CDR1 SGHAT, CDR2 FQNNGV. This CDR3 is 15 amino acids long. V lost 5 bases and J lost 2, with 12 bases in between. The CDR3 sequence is CASSARTDNTGELFF. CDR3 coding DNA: TGTGCCAGCAGCGCTCGGACAGACAACACCGGGGAGCTGTTTTTT. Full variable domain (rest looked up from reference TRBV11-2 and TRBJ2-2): EAGVAQSPRYKIIEKRQSVAFWCNPISGHATLYWYQQILGQGPKLLIQFQNNGVVDDSQLPKDRFSAERLKGVDSTLKIQPAKLEDSAVYLCASSARTDNTGELFFGEGSRLTVL.

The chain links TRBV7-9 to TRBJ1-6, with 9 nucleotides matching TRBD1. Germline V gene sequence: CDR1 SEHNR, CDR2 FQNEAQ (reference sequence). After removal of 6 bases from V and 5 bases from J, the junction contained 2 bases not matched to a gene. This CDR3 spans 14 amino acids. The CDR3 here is CASRQGADNSPLHF. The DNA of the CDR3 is TGTGCCAGCAGACAGGGGGCGGATAATTCACCCCTCCACTTT. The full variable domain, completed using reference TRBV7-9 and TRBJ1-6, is DTGVSQNPRHKITKRGQNVTFRCDPISEHNRLYWYRQTLGQGPEFLTYFQNEAQLEKSRLLSDRFSAERPKGSFSTLEIQRTEQGDSAMYLCASRQGADNSPLHFGNGTRLTVT.

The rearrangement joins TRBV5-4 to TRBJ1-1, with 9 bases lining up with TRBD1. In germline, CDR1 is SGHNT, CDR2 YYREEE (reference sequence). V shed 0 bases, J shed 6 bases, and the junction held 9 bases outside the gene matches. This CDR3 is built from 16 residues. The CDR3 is CASSLVTGGMGSEAFF. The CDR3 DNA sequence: TGTGCCAGCAGCTTGGTTACAGGGGGCATGGGGTCTGAAGCTTTCTTT.

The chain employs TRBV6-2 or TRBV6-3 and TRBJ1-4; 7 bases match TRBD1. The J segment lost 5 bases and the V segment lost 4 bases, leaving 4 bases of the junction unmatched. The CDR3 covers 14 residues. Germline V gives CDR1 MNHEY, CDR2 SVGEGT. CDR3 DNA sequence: TGTGCCAGCAGTTCGGGACAGAGAAATGAAAAACTGTTTTTT. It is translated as CASSSGQRNEKLFF.